This TCR beta chain was captured in a study of blood T cell repertoires in COVID-19 (dated by TCRdb to between 2020 and 2021). Turning to the overall study: Samples covering the acute and convalescent phases of COVID-19 were provided by collaborators in the United States, Italy and Spain. The prospective study material was composed of cDNA or gDNA derived from T cells, B-cell-depleted T cells, or PBMCs. Subjects who had been exposed to COVID-19, were actively infected with it, or had recovered from it provided the deeply sampled blood TCRbeta repertoires that made up the dataset. A freely available public database, intended as a resource for researchers studying the immune response to SARS-CoV-2, is where the repertoires were released. Samples were obtained from the ongoing ImmuneRACE study (first 160 participants) and from about 1,300 subjects provided by 6 global collaborators. A de-identified subject ID, COVID-19 status, age in years and sex were almost always included in the sample metadata. Where available, HLA class I and class II types were obtained from metadata supplied by the sample provider rather than from assay-based typing. Study-wide findings and limitations: How much clinical and demographic metadata was included differed by source and by participant, and the metadata was provided uncurated.

TCRbeta CDR3 regions were amplified from genomic DNA by means of the immunoSEQ Assay, a bias-controlled multiplex PCR. The paper's data handling went like this. The number of nucleated cells in each sample was estimated by amplification of reference gene primers within the assay. To quantify the absolute abundance of each unique TCRbeta CDR3 rearrangement, sequence reads were collapsed and filtered. For each sample, productive Simpson clonality was calculated as the square root of Simpson's diversity index over productive rearrangements. TCRdb re-hosts the immuneACCESS table, in-frame sequences only. Its copies lack some clones; in the studies checked, an unresolved V gene accounts for under half of them, and the cause for the rest is not known. From that table come the V and J calls and clone size; the DNA was used to work out D and trimming. This sample lists more than 25,000 clones; about four fifths were detected once. Together, the top ten hold about 9.3% of the sample.

V lost 0 bases and J lost 3 bases; the stretch between them is 9 bases long. CDR1 and CDR2, per the germline V gene, are SGDLS and YYNGEE. Measured from the cysteine to the phenylalanine, the CDR3 is 14 residues long. Only the CDR3 portion is preserved as DNA: 42 bases, with reading frame beginning at the first base. Notes on this clone: The antigen this receptor binds is unknown. No qualities accompany the bases; no much larger clone lies one base away.

Collaborating institutions collected whole blood in K2EDTA tubes following their own protocols. For TCRbeta analysis, collaborators shipped samples as frozen whole blood, isolated PBMCs, or DNA extracted from either of those sample types. The chain employs TRBV9 and TRBJ2-5; confidence is insufficient to name the D gene. The sequence came from a man older than 75 with active COVID-19. The specimen sequenced was peripheral blood. The bases read TGTGCCAGCAGCGTAGGTCAGAACGAAGAGACCCAGTACTTC. Its amino acids are CASSVGQNEETQYF.